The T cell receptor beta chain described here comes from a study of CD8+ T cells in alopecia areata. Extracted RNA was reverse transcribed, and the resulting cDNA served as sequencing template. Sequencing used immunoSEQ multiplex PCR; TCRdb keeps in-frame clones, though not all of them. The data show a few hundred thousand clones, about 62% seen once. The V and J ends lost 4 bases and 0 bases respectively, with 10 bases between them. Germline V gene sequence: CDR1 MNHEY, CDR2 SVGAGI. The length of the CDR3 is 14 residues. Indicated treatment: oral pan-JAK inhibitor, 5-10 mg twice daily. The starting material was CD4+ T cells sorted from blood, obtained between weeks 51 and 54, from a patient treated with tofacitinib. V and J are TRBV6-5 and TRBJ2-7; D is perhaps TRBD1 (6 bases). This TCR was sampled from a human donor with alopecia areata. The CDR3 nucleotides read TGTGCCAGCAGTTTTACCAGGGGCTCCTACGAGCAGTACTTC. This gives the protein CASSFTRGSYEQYF.